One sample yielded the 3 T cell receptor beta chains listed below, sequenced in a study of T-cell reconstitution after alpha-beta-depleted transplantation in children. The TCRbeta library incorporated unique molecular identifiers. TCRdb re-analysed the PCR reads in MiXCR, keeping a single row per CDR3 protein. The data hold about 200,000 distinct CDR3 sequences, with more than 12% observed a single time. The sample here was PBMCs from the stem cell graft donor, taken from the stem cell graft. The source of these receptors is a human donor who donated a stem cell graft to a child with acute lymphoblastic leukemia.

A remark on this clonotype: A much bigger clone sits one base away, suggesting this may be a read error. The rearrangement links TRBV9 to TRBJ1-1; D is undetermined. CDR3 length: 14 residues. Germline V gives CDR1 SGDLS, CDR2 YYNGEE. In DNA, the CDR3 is TGTGCCAGCAGCGTAGAGGCGTGGAGCACTAAAGCTTTCTTT. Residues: CASSVEAWSTKAFF.

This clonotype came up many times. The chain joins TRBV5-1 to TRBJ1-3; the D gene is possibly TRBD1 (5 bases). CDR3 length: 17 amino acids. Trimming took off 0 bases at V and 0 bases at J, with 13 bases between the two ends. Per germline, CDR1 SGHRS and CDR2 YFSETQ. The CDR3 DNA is TGCGCCAGCAGCTTGGAGGAGGCAGGGAACTCTGGAAACACCATATATTTT. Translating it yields CASSLEEAGNSGNTIYF.

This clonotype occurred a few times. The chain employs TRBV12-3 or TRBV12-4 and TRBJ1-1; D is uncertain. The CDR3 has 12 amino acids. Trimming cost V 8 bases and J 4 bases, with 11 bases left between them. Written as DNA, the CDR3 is TGTGCCAGCTCGCGCGAGGGCACTGAAGCTTTCTTT. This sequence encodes CASSREGTEAFF.